A selection of T cell receptor beta chains follows, all from one sample in a study of identical twins. TCRdb re-called the 5' RACE reads through MiXCR, storing one row per CDR3 protein. The sample has hundreds of thousands of distinct CDR3 sequences, more than 6.5% seen once. These data were also reused for a study on yellow fever vaccine responses in identical twins.

The source material was PBMCs. The receptors derive from a woman between 18 and 29 years old in good health. The CDR3 runs from the conserved cysteine through the conserved F or W. The D gene is left open where the match is weak. The size field is filled for only some rows; it gives once, few, many or a size class.

>TRBJ2-7|TRBV20-1|14|-|-
CSARDGASSYEQYF
TGCAGTGCTAGAGACGGGGCCAGCTCCTACGAGCAGTACTTC
>TRBJ2-1|TRBV5-1|13|-|few
CASSLAAINEQFF
TGCGCCAGCAGCTTGGCCGCTATTAATGAGCAGTTCTTC
>TRBJ2-7|TRBV5-3|16|-|-
CVCWEQPGMGPYEQYF
TGTGTCTGCTGGGAGCAGCCCGGGATGGGACCCTACGAGCAGTACTTC
>TRBJ2-6|TRBV27|17|TRBD1|few
CASSPGTGGFGANVLTF
TGTGCCAGCAGCCCCGGGACAGGGGGCTTTGGGGCCAACGTCCTGACTTTC
>TRBJ2-5|TRBV18|13|-|-
CASSPRGIETQYF
TGTGCCAGCTCACCAAGAGGTATAGAGACCCAGTACTTC
>TRBJ2-7|TRBV24-1|13|-|many
CATTGNLTYEQYF
TGTGCCACCACAGGAAACCTTACCTACGAGCAGTACTTC
>TRBJ2-7|TRBV15|17|-|-
CASSRGAGRPNSYEQYF
TGTGCCTCCAGCAGAGGGGCTGGGAGGCCCAACTCCTACGAGCAGTACTTC
>TRBJ1-2|TRBV29-1|11|-|many
CSVLGTGGYTF
TGCAGCGTTCTAGGGACGGGTGGCTACACCTTC
>TRBJ2-7|TRBV20-1|13|-|many
CSARITSLGEQYF
TGCAGTGCTAGAATTACTTCCTTGGGGGAGCAGTACTTC
>TRBJ2-5|TRBV5-1|14|-|-
CASSLRVTQETQYF
TGCGCCAGCAGCTTGAGGGTAACGCAAGAGACCCAGTACTTC
>TRBJ2-5|TRBV12-3/TRBV12-4|15|TRBD1|many
CASSLDRGSKETQYF
TGTGCCAGCAGTTTGGACAGGGGTTCCAAAGAGACCCAGTACTTC
>TRBJ2-7|TRBV29-1|14|-|many
CSVTGTLSPSEQYF
TGCAGCGTTACCGGGACACTCAGCCCCAGCGAGCAGTACTTC
>TRBJ2-3|TRBV7-9|16|TRBD1|many
CASSPPGTGSTDTQYF
TGTGCCAGCAGCCCCCCCGGGACAGGTAGCACAGATACGCAGTATTTT
>TRBJ2-7|TRBV6-2/TRBV6-3|13|TRBD2|few
CASGLAGAREQYF
TGTGCCAGCGGCCTAGCGGGAGCAAGAGAGCAGTACTTC
>TRBJ2-1|TRBV29-1|11|TRBD1|few
CSLRTGIEQFF
TGCAGCTTAAGGACAGGGATTGAGCAGTTCTTC
>TRBJ2-1|TRBV6-5|17|TRBD2|few
CASSYSKAGGLYNEQFF
TGTGCCAGCAGTTACTCGAAGGCGGGGGGCCTCTACAATGAGCAGTTCTTC
>TRBJ2-7|TRBV6-1|14|-|-
CASSLTTASYEQYF
TGTGCCAGCAGTCTAACGACAGCCTCCTACGAGCAGTACTTC
>TRBJ2-7|TRBV5-1|13|-|-
CASSLDQIYEQYF
TGCGCCAGCAGCTTGGATCAGATTTACGAGCAGTACTTC
>TRBJ2-1|TRBV2|15|-|few
CASSARRTANNEQFF
TGTGCCAGCAGCGCCAGGAGAACTGCGAACAATGAGCAGTTCTTC
>TRBJ2-7|TRBV12-3/TRBV12-4|13|TRBD2|many
CASSQGLADEQYF
TGTGCCAGCAGTCAGGGACTAGCGGATGAGCAGTACTTC
>TRBJ2-6|TRBV28|15|TRBD1|-
CASSYRGPGANVLTF
TGTGCCAGCAGTTATAGGGGGCCTGGGGCCAACGTCCTGACTTTC
>TRBJ2-1|TRBV12-3/TRBV12-4|16|TRBD2|-
CASSPSGLAGRDEQFF
TGTGCCAGCAGCCCCTCGGGACTAGCGGGTAGAGATGAGCAGTTCTTC
>TRBJ2-7|TRBV12-3/TRBV12-4|13|TRBD1|few
CASSKGTGDEQYF
TGTGCCAGCTCCAAGGGGACAGGGGACGAGCAGTACTTC